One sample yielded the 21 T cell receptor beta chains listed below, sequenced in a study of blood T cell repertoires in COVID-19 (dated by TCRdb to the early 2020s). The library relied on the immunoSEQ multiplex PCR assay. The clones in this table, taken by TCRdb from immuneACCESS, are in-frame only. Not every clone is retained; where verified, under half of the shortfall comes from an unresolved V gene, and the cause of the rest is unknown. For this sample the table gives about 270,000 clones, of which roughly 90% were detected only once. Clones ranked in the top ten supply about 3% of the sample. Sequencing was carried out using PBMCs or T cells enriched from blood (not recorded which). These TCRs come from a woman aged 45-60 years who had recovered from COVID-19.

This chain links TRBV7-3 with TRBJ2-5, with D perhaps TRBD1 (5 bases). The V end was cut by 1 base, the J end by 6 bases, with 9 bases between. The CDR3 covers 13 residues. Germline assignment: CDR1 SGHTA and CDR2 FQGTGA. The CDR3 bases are TGTGCCAGCAGCTTAATTTCAGGGCAGACCCAGTACTTC. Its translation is CASSLISGQTQYF.

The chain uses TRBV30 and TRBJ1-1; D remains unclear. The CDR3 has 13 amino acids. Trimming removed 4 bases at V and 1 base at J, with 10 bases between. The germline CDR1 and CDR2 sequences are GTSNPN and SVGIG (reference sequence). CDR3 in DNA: TGTGCCTGGAACCGGCAGGCGAACACTGAAGCTTTCTTT. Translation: CAWNRQANTEAFF.

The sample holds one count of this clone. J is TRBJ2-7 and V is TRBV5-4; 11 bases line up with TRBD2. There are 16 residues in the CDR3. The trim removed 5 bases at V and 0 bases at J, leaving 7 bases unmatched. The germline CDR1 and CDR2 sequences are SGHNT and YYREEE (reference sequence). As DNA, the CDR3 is TGTGCCAGCAGTCCGGGGACTAGCGGTAGCTCCTACGAGCAGTACTTC. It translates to CASSPGTSGSSYEQYF.

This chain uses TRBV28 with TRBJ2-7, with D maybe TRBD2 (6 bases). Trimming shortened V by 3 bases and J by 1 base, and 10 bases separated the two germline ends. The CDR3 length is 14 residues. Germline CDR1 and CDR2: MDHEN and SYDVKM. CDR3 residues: CASSFGAGSYEQYF. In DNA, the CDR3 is TGTGCCAGCAGTTTCGGGGCGGGATCCTACGAGCAGTACTTC.

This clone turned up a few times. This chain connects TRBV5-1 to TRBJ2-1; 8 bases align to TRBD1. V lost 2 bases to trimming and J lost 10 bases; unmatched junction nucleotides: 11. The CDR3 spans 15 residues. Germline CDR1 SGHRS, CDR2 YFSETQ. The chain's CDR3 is CASSLQGEAIGEQFF. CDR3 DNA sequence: TGCGCCAGCAGCTTACAGGGGGAAGCCATCGGCGAGCAGTTCTTC.

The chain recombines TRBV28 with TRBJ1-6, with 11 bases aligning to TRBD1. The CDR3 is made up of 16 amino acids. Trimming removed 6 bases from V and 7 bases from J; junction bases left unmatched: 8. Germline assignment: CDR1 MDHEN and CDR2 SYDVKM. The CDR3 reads CASRNTDRGLNSPLHF. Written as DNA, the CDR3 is TGTGCCAGCAGAAATACGGACAGGGGGCTGAATTCACCCCTCCACTTT.

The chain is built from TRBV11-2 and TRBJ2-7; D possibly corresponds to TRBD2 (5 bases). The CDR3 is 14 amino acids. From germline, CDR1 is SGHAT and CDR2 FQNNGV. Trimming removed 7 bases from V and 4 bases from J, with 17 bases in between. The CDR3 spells CASTPHDGSYEQYF. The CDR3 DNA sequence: TGTGCCAGCACCCCCCACGATGGGAGTTACGAGCAGTACTTC.

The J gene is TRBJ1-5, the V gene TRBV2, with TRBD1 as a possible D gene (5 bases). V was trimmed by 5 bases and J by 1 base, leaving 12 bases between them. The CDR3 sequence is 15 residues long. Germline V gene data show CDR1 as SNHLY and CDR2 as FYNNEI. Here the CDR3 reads CASSPTERSNQPQHF. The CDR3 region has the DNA TGTGCCAGCAGTCCGACAGAGAGGAGCAATCAGCCCCAGCATTTT.

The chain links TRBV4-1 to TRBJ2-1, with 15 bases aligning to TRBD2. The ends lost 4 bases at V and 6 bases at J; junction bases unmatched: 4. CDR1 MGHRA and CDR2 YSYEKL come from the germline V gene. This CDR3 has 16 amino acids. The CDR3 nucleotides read TGCGCCAGCAGCCCTCGGACTAGCGGGAGGGCCAATGAGCAGTTCTTC. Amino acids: CASSPRTSGRANEQFF.

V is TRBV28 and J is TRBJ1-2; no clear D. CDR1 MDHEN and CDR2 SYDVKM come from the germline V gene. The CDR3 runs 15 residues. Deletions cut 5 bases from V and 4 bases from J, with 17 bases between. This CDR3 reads CASSPAEAAAYGYTF. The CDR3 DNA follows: TGTGCCAGCAGTCCCGCCGAGGCTGCAGCCTATGGCTACACCTTC.

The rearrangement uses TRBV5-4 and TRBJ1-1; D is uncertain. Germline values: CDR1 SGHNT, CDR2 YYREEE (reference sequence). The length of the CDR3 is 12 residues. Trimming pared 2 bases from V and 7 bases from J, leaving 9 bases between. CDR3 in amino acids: CASSFQRSEAFF. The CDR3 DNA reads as TGTGCCAGCAGCTTCCAGCGGAGTGAAGCTTTCTTT.

CDR3 residues: CASSEPRNQPQHF. The DNA for the CDR3 is TGTGCCAGCAGTGAACCCCGTAATCAGCCCCAGCATTTT. The rearrangement links TRBV6-1 to TRBJ1-5; no reliable D call. Looked up from germline, CDR1 is MNHNS and CDR2 is SASEGT. The CDR3 is 13 residues long. V was pared by 2 bases and J by 4 bases, with 6 bases between.

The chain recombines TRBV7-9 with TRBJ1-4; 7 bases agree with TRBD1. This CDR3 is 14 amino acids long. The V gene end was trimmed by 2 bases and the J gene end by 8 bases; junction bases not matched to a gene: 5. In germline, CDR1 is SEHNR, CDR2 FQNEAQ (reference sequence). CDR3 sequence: CASSLKGAVEKLFF. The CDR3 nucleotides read TGTGCCAGCAGCTTAAAGGGGGCCGTCGAAAAACTGTTTTTT.

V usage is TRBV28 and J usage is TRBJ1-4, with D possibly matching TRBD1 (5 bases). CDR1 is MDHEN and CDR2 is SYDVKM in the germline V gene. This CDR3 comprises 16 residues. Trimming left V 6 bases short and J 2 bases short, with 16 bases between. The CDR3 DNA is TGTGCCAGCAGCCTCGGTGGGGGGTCGACTAATGAAAAACTGTTTTTT. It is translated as CASSLGGGSTNEKLFF. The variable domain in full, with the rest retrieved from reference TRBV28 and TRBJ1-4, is DVKVTQSSRYLVKRTGEKVFLECVQDMDHENMFWYRQDPGLGLRLIYFSYDVKMKEKGDIPEGYSVSREKKERFSLILESASTNQTSMYLCASSLGGGSTNEKLFFGSGTQLSVL.

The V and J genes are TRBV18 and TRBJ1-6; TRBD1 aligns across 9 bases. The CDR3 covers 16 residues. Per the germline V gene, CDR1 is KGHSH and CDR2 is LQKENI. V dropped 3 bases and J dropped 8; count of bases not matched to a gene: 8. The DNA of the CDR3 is TGTGCCAGCTCACCGACCGGGACAGGGTCTCATTCACCCCTCCACTTT. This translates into CASSPTGTGSHSPLHF.

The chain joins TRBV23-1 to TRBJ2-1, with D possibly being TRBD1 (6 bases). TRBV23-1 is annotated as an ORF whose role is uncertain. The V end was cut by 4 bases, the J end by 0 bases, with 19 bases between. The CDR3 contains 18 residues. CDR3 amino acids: CASSLPPGTPYSYNEQFF. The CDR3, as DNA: TGCGCCAGCAGTCTTCCCCCCGGGACACCATACTCCTACAATGAGCAGTTCTTC.

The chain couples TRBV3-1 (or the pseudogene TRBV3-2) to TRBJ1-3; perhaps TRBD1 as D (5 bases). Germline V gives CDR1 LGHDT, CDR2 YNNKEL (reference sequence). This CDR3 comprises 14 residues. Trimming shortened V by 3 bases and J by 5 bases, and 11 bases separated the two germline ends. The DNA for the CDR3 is TGTGCCAGCAGCCAGGACATCTCCAGAAACACCATATATTTT. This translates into CASSQDISRNTIYF.

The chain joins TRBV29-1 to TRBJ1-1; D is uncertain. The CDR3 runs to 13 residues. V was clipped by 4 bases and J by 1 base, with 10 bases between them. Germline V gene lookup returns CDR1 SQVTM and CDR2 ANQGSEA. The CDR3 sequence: CSVVAVTNTEAFF. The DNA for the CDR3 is TGCAGCGTTGTGGCAGTAACGAACACTGAAGCTTTCTTT.

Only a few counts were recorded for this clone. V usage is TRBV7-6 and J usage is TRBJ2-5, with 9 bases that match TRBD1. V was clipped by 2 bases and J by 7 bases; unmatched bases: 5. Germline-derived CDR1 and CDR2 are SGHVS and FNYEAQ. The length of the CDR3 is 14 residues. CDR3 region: CASSLSDRGGTQYF. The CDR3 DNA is TGTGCCAGCAGCTTATCGGACAGGGGCGGGACCCAGTACTTC.

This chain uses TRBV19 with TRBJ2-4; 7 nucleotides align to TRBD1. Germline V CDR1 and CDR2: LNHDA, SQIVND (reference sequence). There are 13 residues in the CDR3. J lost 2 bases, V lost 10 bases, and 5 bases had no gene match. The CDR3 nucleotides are TGTGCCAAAACAGGGGACCCCAAAAACATTCAGTACTTC. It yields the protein CAKTGDPKNIQYF.

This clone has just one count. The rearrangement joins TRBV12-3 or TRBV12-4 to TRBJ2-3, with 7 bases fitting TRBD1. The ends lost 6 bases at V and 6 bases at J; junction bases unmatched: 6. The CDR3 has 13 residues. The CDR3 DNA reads TGTGCCAGCAGCCGCGACAGGGCTGATACGCAGTATTTT. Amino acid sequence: CASSRDRADTQYF.